One sample yielded the 10 T cell receptor beta chains listed below, sequenced in a study of blood T cell repertoires in COVID-19. Clones were read by immunoSEQ multiplex PCR, and TCRdb kept only the in-frame ones, dropping some. The sample includes 250,000 or so clones, around 90% of them seen just once. The sequenced sample consisted of peripheral blood. The receptors derive from a woman between 40 and 55 years old who had recovered from COVID-19.

The rearrangement links TRBV5-6 to TRBJ1-1; TRBD1 matches at 9 bases. The V segment lost 3 bases and the J segment 1 base; nucleotides outside the gene matches: 10. Germline loops: CDR1 SGHDT, CDR2 YYEEEE. The length of the CDR3 is 17 residues. CDR3 residues: CASSSWDRAEENTEAFF. As DNA, the CDR3 is TGTGCCAGCAGCTCCTGGGACAGGGCTGAGGAGAACACTGAAGCTTTCTTT.

V is TRBV5-1 and J is TRBJ1-1; D is uncertain. V lost 3 bases and J 0 bases, leaving 6 bases between the germline ends. Germline V gives CDR1 SGHRS, CDR2 YFSETQ. There are 13 residues in the CDR3. CDR3 nucleotide sequence: TGCGCCAGCAGCTCTACCCTGAACACTGAAGCTTTCTTT. Encoded protein: CASSSTLNTEAFF.

The J gene is TRBJ2-3, the V gene TRBV9, with 10 bases identical to TRBD2. V gave up 2 bases and J gave up 4 bases; unmatched junction bases: 4. Germline CDR1 reads SGDLS; CDR2 reads YYNGEE. CDR3 length: 15 amino acids. CDR3 sequence (DNA): TGTGCCAGCAGCGTGGGAAGCGGGAGGGCAGATACGCAGTATTTT. Its protein product is CASSVGSGRADTQYF.

The chain couples TRBV18 to TRBJ2-1; 9 nucleotides match TRBD2. CDR1 and CDR2 from the germline V gene are KGHSH and LQKENI. V was pared by 3 bases and J by 0 bases, with 6 bases of the junction left unmatched. The CDR3 runs 17 residues. DNA of the CDR3: TGTGCCAGCTCACCGGGACTAGCAGCGAGCTCCTACAATGAGCAGTTCTTC. Protein: CASSPGLAASSYNEQFF.

In regard to this clone: At one end, the junction sequence differs from germline, possibly due to a read error. The rearrangement uses TRBV27 and TRBJ1-6, with 10 bases matching TRBD1. CDR3 length equals 15 residues. Per the germline V gene, CDR1 is MNHEY and CDR2 is SMNVEV (reference sequence). The CDR3 spells CASSLGGQGNSLLHF. CDR3 bases: TGTGCCAGCAGTTTAGGGGGACAGGGGAATTCACTCCTCCACTTT.

This chain uses TRBV5-4 with TRBJ2-2; the D gene is possibly TRBD1 (6 bases). V lost 4 bases, J lost 0 bases, and 13 bases lay in between. This CDR3 has 16 amino acids. Germline V gene sequence: CDR1 SGHNT, CDR2 YYREEE (reference sequence). CDR3 DNA sequence: TGTGCCAGCAGCCCCACAGGGATCGCGAACACCGGGGAGCTGTTTTTT. It is translated as CASSPTGIANTGELFF.

The chain carries TRBV9 and TRBJ1-3; D is possibly TRBD1 (6 bases). Trimming removed 4 bases from V and 0 bases from J, with 11 bases in between. The CDR3 consists of 15 residues. CDR1 is SGDLS, CDR2 YYNGEE, per germline. The CDR3: CASSPGQSSGNTIYF. CDR3 bases: TGTGCCAGCAGCCCAGGACAGTCCTCTGGAAACACCATATATTTT.

The rearrangement joins TRBV7-8 to TRBJ1-2; 7 nucleotides match TRBD1. Germline V gene lookup returns CDR1 SGHVS and CDR2 FQNEAQ. V shed 5 bases, J shed 2 bases, and the junction held 8 bases outside the gene matches. This CDR3 comprises 15 residues. The CDR3 DNA is TGTGCCAGCAGCACTAGCGGACAGGCGAACTATGGCTACACCTTC. Amino acids: CASSTSGQANYGYTF. Full variable domain (rest looked up from reference TRBV7-8 and TRBJ1-2): GAGVSQSPRYKVAKRGQDVALRCDPISGHVSLFWYQQALGQGPEFLTYFQNEAQLDKSGLPSDRFFAERPEGSVSTLKIQRTQQEDSAVYLCASSTSGQANYGYTFGSGTRLTVV.

The chain combines TRBV6-5 with TRBJ1-5, with D possibly matching TRBD1 (5 bases). The germline V gene has CDR1 MNHEY and CDR2 SVGAGI. The CDR3 spans 13 residues. Trimming removed 2 bases at V and 5 bases at J, with 7 bases between. The CDR3: CASSYQGHQPQHF. CDR3 in DNA: TGTGCCAGCAGTTACCAGGGTCATCAGCCCCAGCATTTT.

V usage is TRBV12-5 and J usage is TRBJ1-2, with TRBD1 as a possible D gene (6 bases). CDR1 and CDR2 (germline): LGHNT, FRNRAP. The CDR3 length is 16 residues. The germline V and J ends were trimmed by 0 bases and 3 bases, with 14 bases remaining between them. CDR3 protein: CASGLVPGDGDYGYTF. CDR3 bases: TGTGCTAGTGGTTTGGTACCAGGGGATGGGGACTATGGCTACACCTTC. Full variable domain (missing parts from reference TRBV12-5 and TRBJ1-2): DARVTQTPRHKVTEMGQEVTMRCQPILGHNTVFWYRQTMMQGLELLAYFRNRAPLDDSGMPKDRFSAEMPDATLATLKIQPSEPRDSAVYFCASGLVPGDGDYGYTFGSGTRLTVV.